One and the same sample provided the 9 T cell receptor beta chains below, sequenced in a study of blood T cells in healthy people across ages. A second PCR of 7 to 11 cycles used a sample-barcoded 5' primer and a J-beta primer mix. TCRdb itself ran the 5' RACE reads through MiXCR, one entry per CDR3 protein. Among about 900,000 distinct CDR3 sequences listed, around 48% were seen once. Sequencing was performed on blood. All receptors come from a man aged 25 to 40 in good health.

The chain couples TRBV7-2 to TRBJ2-1, with 9 bases matching TRBD1. The CDR3 is 15 residues long. Germline lookup yields CDR1 SGHTA and CDR2 FQGNSA. With V trimmed by 5 bases and J by 2 bases, 4 bases remained unmatched. CDR3 protein: CASSGQGTPYNEQFF. The CDR3 DNA follows: TGTGCCAGCAGCGGACAGGGGACCCCCTACAATGAGCAGTTCTTC. Filled out from reference TRBV7-2 and TRBJ2-1, the complete variable domain reads GAGVSQSPSNKVTEKGKDVELRCDPISGHTALYWYRQSLGQGLEFLIYFQGNSAPDKSGLPSDRFSAERTGGSVSTLTIQRTQQEDSAVYLCASSGQGTPYNEQFFGPGTRLTVL.

This clonotype came up a few times. This chain links TRBV5-1 with TRBJ2-7; D uncertain. The CDR3 spans 15 residues. The ends were cut back, 2 bases at V and 5 bases at J, with 17 bases in the middle. In germline, CDR1 is SGHRS, CDR2 YFSETQ. As DNA, the CDR3 is TGCGCCAGCAGCTTTCTACGAAGCACAAGCCACGAGCAGTACTTC. Its translation: CASSFLRSTSHEQYF.

On this clonotype: A read error may be the cause here, since a much bigger clone is one base away. The J gene is TRBJ2-1, the V gene TRBV20-1; 9 bases agree with TRBD2. The germline V gene has CDR1 DFQATT and CDR2 SNEGSKA (reference sequence). The CDR3 runs 15 residues. CDR3 nucleotide sequence: TGCAGTGCTCCTCTGCCTAGCGGGGCATACACTGAGCAGTTCTTC. Amino acids: CSAPLPSGAYTEQFF.

The table lists this clonotype with a count of one. The chain uses TRBV3-1 and TRBJ2-5; D is uncertain. The J call is in doubt because the DNA end fits TRBJ2-7 better. Germline CDR1 is LGHDT and CDR2 is YNNKEL (reference sequence). This CDR3 has 11 amino acids. In nucleotides, the CDR3 is TGTGCCAGCAGTACCTTGAACGAGCAGTACTTC. It yields the protein CASSTLNEQYF.

This clonotype was counted between two and nine times. The CDR3 sequence is CASSLIGTGPETQYF. The CDR3 bases are TGTGCCAGCAGCTTAATCGGGACAGGGCCAGAGACCCAGTACTTC. The gene calls are TRBV7-2 and TRBJ2-5, with 9 bases that match TRBD1. Germline lookup yields CDR1 SGHTA and CDR2 FQGNSA. V lost 2 bases and J lost 4; bases outside the gene matches: 5. The CDR3 sequence is 15 residues long. Looking up the rest from reference TRBV7-2 and TRBJ2-5 gives the full variable domain: GAGVSQSPSNKVTEKGKDVELRCDPISGHTALYWYRQSLGQGLEFLIYFQGNSAPDKSGLPSDRFSAERTGGSVSTLTIQRTQQEDSAVYLCASSLIGTGPETQYFGPGTRLLVL.

The rearrangement links TRBV6-2 or TRBV6-3 to TRBJ2-7; 7 bases match TRBD2. The CDR3 extends over 17 amino acids. CDR1 MNHEY and CDR2 SVGEGT come from the germline V gene. Trimming at V came to 6 bases and at J to 6 bases, leaving 20 bases not matched to a gene. The CDR3 nucleotides read TGTGCCAGCAGCTCATGCGACCGGGACTACGAGGTCTGCGAGCAGTACTTC. This codes for CASSSCDRDYEVCEQYF.

The V call is TRBV29-1, the J call TRBJ1-1; a possible D gene is TRBD1 (5 bases). V lost 4 bases and J 4 bases, leaving 10 bases between the germline ends. This CDR3 contains 12 residues. Germline CDR1 reads SQVTM; CDR2 reads ANQGSEA. CDR3 sequence (DNA): TGCAGCGTTGCAAGAGGGGCCACTGAAGCTTTCTTT. This sequence encodes CSVARGATEAFF.

The J gene is TRBJ2-7, the V gene TRBV29-1, with a tentative D call TRBD1 (6 bases). Germline lookup yields CDR1 SQVTM and CDR2 ANQGSEA. The CDR3 covers 16 residues. With 0 bases removed from V and 2 bases from J, the gap between germline ends came to 17 bases. The CDR3 spells CSVEDLQGDETYEQYF. CDR3 sequence (DNA): TGCAGCGTTGAAGATCTACAGGGAGACGAAACCTACGAGCAGTACTTC.

There are a few counts of this clonotype. The CDR3 reads CASSSPLEGINIQYF. CDR3 DNA: TGTGCCAGCAGTTCCCCCTTAGAGGGTATTAACATTCAGTACTTC. V usage is TRBV7-9 and J usage is TRBJ2-4; D is possibly TRBD2 (5 bases). The CDR3 totals 15 residues. V lost 6 bases, J lost 7 bases, and 19 bases lay in between. The germline V gene encodes CDR1 SEHNR and CDR2 FQNEAQ (reference sequence).